This section outlines one T cell receptor (beta chain) sequence together with its context. These data are taken from a study of blood T cell repertoires in COVID-19. Study details: In each case, the material was cDNA or gDNA derived from T cells, B-cell-depleted T cells, or PBMCs.

In the original processing: Scientists estimated how many nucleated cells there were by amplifying reference gene primers. Clones were sequenced by immunoSEQ multiplex PCR, and TCRdb holds only the in-frame ones, with some missing. V and J calls and clone size are copied from that table; D and trimming were computed from the DNA. Altogether about 150,000 clones are present, around 87% being singletons, with the ten largest covering under 0.7%. The TCR sequence derives from a man aged 55 to 70 with COVID-19, enrolled during active disease. The sample consisted of peripheral blood.

CDR3 nucleotide sequence: TGCGCCAGCAGCTTGATTGTGGCTAGCGGGAGCTACGAGCAGTACTTC. As protein: CASSLIVASGSYEQYF. This chain uses TRBV5-1 with TRBJ2-7; 10 nucleotides line up with TRBD2. V lost 1 base, J lost 3 bases, and 7 bases stayed unmatched. The CDR3 has 16 residues. Germline lookup yields CDR1 SGHRS and CDR2 YFSETQ.